Given below is one T cell receptor (beta chain) in context. This entry comes from a study of response to subunit inactivated influenza vaccine. V lost 4 bases and J 4 bases, leaving 9 bases between the germline ends. The CDR3 is 13 residues long. The V gene's germline CDR1 is SGHAT and CDR2 FQNNGV. TCRdb used MiXCR to reprocess the RT-PCR reads, holding one entry per CDR3 protein. Of about 650,000 distinct CDR3 sequences in the sample, 11% to 15% were seen once. The sequences come from PBMCs from blood, collected around 15 days before vaccination. The chain employs TRBV11-2 and TRBJ2-3; D is possibly TRBD1 (6 bases). The sequence derives from a man aged 45-60 years who received an inactivated influenza vaccine. The CDR3 is CASSSWGPDTQYF. Here the CDR3 DNA reads TGTGCCAGCAGCTCATGGGGGCCAGATACGCAGTATTTT.